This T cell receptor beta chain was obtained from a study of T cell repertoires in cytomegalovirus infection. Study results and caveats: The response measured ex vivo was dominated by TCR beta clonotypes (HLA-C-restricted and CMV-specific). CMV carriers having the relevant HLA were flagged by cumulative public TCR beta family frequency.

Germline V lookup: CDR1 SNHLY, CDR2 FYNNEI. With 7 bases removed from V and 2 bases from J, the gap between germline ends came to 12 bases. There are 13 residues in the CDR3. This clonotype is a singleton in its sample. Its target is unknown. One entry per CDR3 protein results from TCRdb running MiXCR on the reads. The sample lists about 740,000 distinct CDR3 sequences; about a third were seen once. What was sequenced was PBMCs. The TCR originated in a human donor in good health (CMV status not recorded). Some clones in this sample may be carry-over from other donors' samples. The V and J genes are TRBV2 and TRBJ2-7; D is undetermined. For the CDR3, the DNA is TGTGCCAGCACACAGTTTCATGCCTACGAGCAGTACTTC. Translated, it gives CASTQFHAYEQYF.